Listed here are 32 T cell receptor beta chains from one sample, sequenced in a study of blood T cell repertoires in COVID-19. Clones were read by immunoSEQ multiplex PCR, and TCRdb kept only the in-frame ones, dropping some. The data hold some 100,000 clones, with 75% to 90% observed a single time. Sequencing input: peripheral blood. Receptors were obtained from a woman in her sixties or seventies with acute or convalescent COVID-19.

V and J are TRBV4-1 and TRBJ2-5; 12 nucleotides line up with TRBD2. The germline V gene has CDR1 MGHRA and CDR2 YSYEKL. The CDR3 is 15 residues long. The V and J ends lost 4 bases and 3 bases, in that order; junction bases with no gene match: 3. The CDR3 loop is CASSLGLAGKETQYF. CDR3 in DNA: TGCGCCAGCAGCCTCGGACTAGCGGGAAAAGAGACCCAGTACTTC.

This rearrangement joins TRBV20-1 to TRBJ1-1; D not resolved. The V end lost 3 bases, the J end lost 0 bases, and 11 bases lay between the germline ends. This CDR3 spans 14 amino acids. Germline V lookup: CDR1 DFQATT, CDR2 SNEGSKA (reference sequence). This CDR3 is CSASHFRMNTEAFF. The CDR3 DNA follows: TGCAGTGCTAGTCACTTCCGCATGAACACTGAAGCTTTCTTT.

The V call is TRBV27, the J call TRBJ2-3, with TRBD2 matching over 11 bases. This CDR3 is built from 16 residues. In germline, CDR1 is MNHEY, CDR2 SMNVEV (reference sequence). J was trimmed by 3 bases and V by 3 bases; bases with no gene match: 5. CDR3 sequence reads: CASSFASGGLTDTQYF. As DNA, the CDR3 is TGTGCCAGCAGTTTCGCTAGCGGGGGGTTGACAGATACGCAGTATTTT.

The chain employs TRBV5-1 and TRBJ2-3; D perhaps matches TRBD2 (6 bases). The CDR3 spans 15 residues. Looked up from germline, CDR1 is SGHRS and CDR2 is YFSETQ. The V and J ends lost 6 bases and 3 bases respectively, with 17 bases between them. The CDR3 nucleotides read TGCGCCAGCAACTCGGCCGGGACTGTAACAGATACGCAGTATTTT. Its protein is CASNSAGTVTDTQYF.

The genes are TRBV7-6 and TRBJ2-1, with 8 bases fitting TRBD2. The CDR3 is 17 amino acids. Germline trimming cut 5 bases from V and 3 bases from J; bases unmatched to any gene: 12. Germline lookup yields CDR1 SGHVS and CDR2 FNYEAQ. CDR3 amino acids: CASSPEYSGTLYNEQFF. The DNA for the CDR3 is TGTGCCAGCAGCCCAGAATATAGCGGGACCCTCTACAATGAGCAGTTCTTC.

The CDR3 nucleotides read TGTGCCAGCAGCAGAACGGGACAGGGATCGGATGAGCAGTTCTTC. It specifies CASSRTGQGSDEQFF. J is TRBJ2-1 and V is TRBV7-3; TRBD1 matches 9 bases. The CDR3 contains 15 residues. Germline CDR1 and CDR2: SGHTA and FQGTGA. Trimming removed 5 bases from V and 8 bases from J; junction bases left unmatched: 10.

The chain links TRBV18 to TRBJ2-1; maybe TRBD1 (5 bases). CDR1 is KGHSH, CDR2 LQKENI, per germline. V lost 6 bases, J lost 5 bases, and 11 bases lay in between. CDR3 length: 13 residues. The CDR3 DNA follows: TGTGCCAGCTCCCCCGCAGGGAACAATGAGCAGTTCTTC. Translated, it gives CASSPAGNNEQFF.

This clone is hyperexpanded. This same CDR3 is encoded by further DNA sequences in the sample. The CDR3 region is CASSESPGNSNQPQHF. In nucleotides, the CDR3 is TGCGCCAGCAGTGAGTCCCCGGGGAACAGCAATCAGCCCCAGCATTTT. V and J are TRBV10-2 and TRBJ1-5; D unresolved. The CDR3 totals 16 residues. CDR1 is WSHSY and CDR2 is SAAADI in the germline V gene. The ends were cut back, 0 bases at V and 1 base at J, with 10 bases in the middle.

About this clone: The junction differs from germline at one of its ends, possibly a read error. The chain employs TRBV7-7 and TRBJ2-3; 10 bases map to TRBD2. Germline V CDR1 and CDR2: SSHAT, FNYEAQ (reference sequence). CDR3 length: 16 residues. The CDR3 region has the DNA TGTGCTAGCAGCTTAGGTGGGACTAGCGGCACAGATACGCAGTATTTT. Protein sequence: CASSLGGTSGTDTQYF. The full variable domain, with the rest looked up from reference TRBV7-7 and TRBJ2-3, is GAGVSQSPRYKVTKRGQDVTLRCDPISSHATLYWYQQALGQGPEFLTYFNYEAQPDKSGLPSDRFSAERPEGSISTLTIQRTEQRDSAMYRCASSLGGTSGTDTQYFGPGTRLTVL.

This chain uses TRBV7-3 with TRBJ1-1; possibly TRBD1 for D (5 bases). V shed 5 bases and J shed 5 bases, with 18 bases lying between them. Germline V gives CDR1 SGHTA, CDR2 FQGTGA. CDR3 length equals 15 residues. CDR3 residues: CASSRGGEVGTEAFF. In DNA form, the CDR3 reads TGTGCCAGCAGCAGGGGCGGCGAGGTAGGAACTGAAGCTTTCTTT.

This clone was detected a few times. The chain employs TRBV28 and TRBJ1-4; a weak D match, TRBD1 (6 bases). This CDR3 contains 15 residues. In germline, CDR1 is MDHEN, CDR2 SYDVKM. V shed 10 bases and J shed 8 bases, with 23 bases lying between them. The CDR3 DNA is TGTGCCATCGGAGGGGGGGGCCGCAATAGGGAAAAACTGTTTTTT. It is translated as CAIGGGGRNREKLFF. Complete variable domain (other parts from reference TRBV28 and TRBJ1-4): DVKVTQSSRYLVKRTGEKVFLECVQDMDHENMFWYRQDPGLGLRLIYFSYDVKMKEKGDIPEGYSVSREKKERFSLILESASTNQTSMYLCAIGGGGRNREKLFFGSGTQLSVL.

The rearrangement joins TRBV7-9 to TRBJ2-5, with 8 bases that match TRBD2. The CDR3 is 13 residues long. From germline, CDR1 is SEHNR and CDR2 FQNEAQ (reference sequence). The J segment lost 4 bases and the V segment lost 5 bases, leaving 3 bases of the junction unmatched. CDR3 sequence (DNA): TGTGCCAGCAGCCATGGACTAGCAGAGACCCAGTACTTC. It codes for CASSHGLAETQYF.

This chain uses TRBV7-3 with TRBJ2-2; D perhaps matches TRBD2 (5 bases). The CDR3 covers 13 residues. Germline V CDR1 and CDR2: SGHTA, FQGTGA. The ends were cut back, 2 bases at V and 10 bases at J, with 11 bases in the middle. Here the CDR3 reads CASSLGLGAELFF. CDR3 coding DNA: TGTGCCAGCAGCTTAGGATTGGGAGCGGAGCTGTTTTTT.

This clone was seen a single time. This chain uses TRBV6-2 or TRBV6-3 with TRBJ2-1; 8 positions match TRBD2. The CDR3 consists of 16 residues. CDR1 and CDR2 (germline): MNHEY, SVGEGT. Unmatched junction bases numbered 12, after V lost 5 bases and J lost 6 bases. The CDR3, as DNA: TGTGCCAGCAGTGATACTGTAGCGGGATCGTTCAATGAGCAGTTCTTC. As protein: CASSDTVAGSFNEQFF.

The chain uses TRBV27 and TRBJ2-5; 7 bases agree with TRBD2. CDR3 size: 14 residues. Germline-derived CDR1 and CDR2 are MNHEY and SMNVEV (reference sequence). The J segment lost 5 bases and the V segment lost 2 bases, leaving 5 bases of the junction unmatched. The CDR3 nucleotides read TGTGCCAGCAGTTTAGGCCAGCGGGGCGAGACCCAGTACTTC. Amino acid sequence: CASSLGQRGETQYF.

The chain combines TRBV9 with TRBJ2-3, with D perhaps matching TRBD2 (6 bases). The ends were cut back, 4 bases at V and 2 bases at J, with 17 bases in the middle. Germline CDR1 is SGDLS and CDR2 is YYNGEE. The CDR3 has 16 residues. CDR3 in DNA: TGTGCCAGCAGCCCACCCGGGGGTCGCGTCACAGATACGCAGTATTTT. Amino acids: CASSPPGGRVTDTQYF.

The V and J genes are TRBV7-9 and TRBJ2-2; a weak D match, TRBD2 (6 bases). The germline gives CDR1 SEHNR, CDR2 FQNEAQ (reference sequence). This CDR3 has 14 residues. Trimming cost V 1 base and J 5 bases, with 8 bases left between them. CDR3 sequence: CASSLVAGTGELFF. Written as DNA, the CDR3 is TGTGCCAGCAGCTTAGTCGCGGGAACCGGGGAGCTGTTTTTT.

V gene TRBV10-3 combines with J gene TRBJ2-5; unclear D gene. V lost 2 bases and J lost 2, with 9 bases in between. CDR3 size: 14 residues. Germline assignment: CDR1 ENHRY and CDR2 SYGVKD. The CDR3, as DNA: TGTGCCATCAGTGAGAGGCTAGAGCAAGAGACCCAGTACTTC. It yields the protein CAISERLEQETQYF.

This chain connects TRBV7-3 to TRBJ1-1; D not resolved. The V and J ends lost 4 bases and 4 bases respectively, with 10 bases between them. The CDR3 sequence is 13 residues long. The germline CDR1 and CDR2 sequences are SGHTA and FQGTGA. The CDR3 sequence is CASSYMGGTEAFF. CDR3 nucleotides: TGTGCCAGCAGCTATATGGGAGGCACTGAAGCTTTCTTT.

The V and J genes are TRBV5-1 and TRBJ1-4; maybe TRBD1 (5 bases). Trimming took off 4 bases at V and 3 bases at J, with 13 bases between the two ends. This CDR3 comprises 15 residues. CDR1 is SGHRS and CDR2 is YFSETQ in the germline V gene. The chain's CDR3 is CASSAGDQANEKLFF. The CDR3 coding sequence is TGCGCCAGCAGCGCGGGGGATCAGGCTAATGAAAAACTGTTTTTT.

The J gene is TRBJ2-3, the V gene TRBV7-9; 8 bases are a match to TRBD2. V trimming: 8 bases; J trimming: 4 bases; junction bases outside the gene matches: 8. Germline V CDR1 and CDR2: SEHNR, FQNEAQ (reference sequence). This CDR3 is built from 14 residues. The CDR3 spells CASLASGLSDTQYF. CDR3 DNA: TGTGCCAGCCTCGCTAGCGGGTTATCAGATACGCAGTATTTT.

The chain links TRBV6-5 to TRBJ2-5; TRBD1 matches at 8 bases. J was trimmed by 4 bases and V by 5 bases; bases with no gene match: 9. CDR3 length: 15 amino acids. Germline assignment: CDR1 MNHEY and CDR2 SVGAGI. CDR3 coding DNA: TGTGCCAGCAGTCCCCCCGGGACAGGACCAGAGACCCAGTACTTC. Protein product: CASSPPGTGPETQYF.

This clone was seen just once. The chain combines TRBV5-1 with TRBJ1-3, with 7 bases lining up with TRBD1. Trimming removed 4 bases from V and 2 bases from J; junction bases left unmatched: 9. CDR1 is SGHRS, CDR2 YFSETQ, per germline. CDR3 length equals 16 residues. The CDR3 bases are TGCGCCAGCAGCCTACTTGGGCAGGGGGCTGGAAACACCATATATTTT. Its translation is CASSLLGQGAGNTIYF.

This clone has a single count. The J gene is TRBJ2-3, the V gene TRBV5-4, with D possibly TRBD1 on 6 matching bases. The V gene's germline CDR1 is SGHNT and CDR2 YYREEE (reference sequence). CDR3 length: 15 amino acids. Trimming stripped 1 base from V and 4 bases from J, with 13 bases between. This chain's CDR3 is CASSLSLGAADTQYF. The CDR3 region has the DNA TGTGCCAGCAGCTTGTCTCTGGGGGCGGCAGATACGCAGTATTTT.

The chain carries TRBV29-1 and TRBJ2-1; a possible D gene is TRBD1 (5 bases). Per the germline V gene, CDR1 is SQVTM and CDR2 is ANQGSEA. The CDR3 is 12 amino acids. Trimming removed 7 bases from V and 4 bases from J, with 11 bases in between. CDR3 sequence: CSARTQYNEQFF. The CDR3 DNA reads TGCAGCGCTAGGACACAATACAATGAGCAGTTCTTC.

About this clone itself: This sample includes further DNA sequences coding for the same CDR3. The chain recombines TRBV27 with TRBJ2-1; no definite D call. The V gene lost 4 bases and the J gene lost 4 bases, with 5 bases spanning the gap. There are 12 residues in the CDR3. CDR1 and CDR2 from the germline V gene are MNHEY and SMNVEV (reference sequence). The CDR3 spells CASSSLYNEQFF. The DNA for the CDR3 is TGTGCCAGCAGTTCTCTTTACAATGAGCAGTTCTTC.

This clone appeared once. CDR3 sequence (DNA): TGTGCCAGCAGCTTATCAGGGGGTGCTGGGGCCAACGTCCTGACTTTC. This sequence encodes CASSLSGGAGANVLTF. The V call is TRBV11-3, the J call TRBJ2-6; 7 bases match TRBD1. The trim removed 2 bases at V and 2 bases at J, leaving 3 bases unmatched. Germline loops: CDR1 SGHNT, CDR2 YENEEA. This CDR3 region has 16 residues.

This sequence joins TRBV15 and TRBJ2-7; maybe TRBD2 (6 bases). The germline V gene has CDR1 LNHNV and CDR2 YYDKDF (reference sequence). The CDR3 runs 16 residues. V was shortened by 0 bases and J by 1 base, with 13 bases between the two germline ends. This CDR3 is CATSRERGIGSYEQYF. The DNA of the CDR3 is TGTGCCACCAGCAGAGAACGGGGGATAGGGTCCTACGAGCAGTACTTC.

The rearrangement links TRBV15 to TRBJ1-5, with no clear D. This CDR3 has 15 amino acids. Germline V CDR1 and CDR2: LNHNV, YYDKDF (reference sequence). The V gene lost 0 bases and the J gene lost 2 bases, with 8 bases spanning the gap. In nucleotides, the CDR3 is TGTGCCACCAGCAGAGAAAAACTAGGCAATCAGCCCCAGCATTTT. Its protein product is CATSREKLGNQPQHF.

This clone was seen just once. Its ends do not fully match the called genes, so a read error is possible. CDR3 DNA sequence: TGTGCTAGCAGCTTAAACAGCAACACTGAAGCTTTCTTT. This encodes CASSLNSNTEAFF. The chain carries TRBV7-7 and TRBJ1-1; D gene unclear. CDR3 length: 13 amino acids. The germline V gene has CDR1 SSHAT and CDR2 FNYEAQ (reference sequence).

This chain links TRBV2 with TRBJ1-1; weak D call: TRBD1 (6 bases). V lost 7 bases and J lost 4, with 16 bases in between. The CDR3 spans 14 residues. Per germline, CDR1 SNHLY and CDR2 FYNNEI. CDR3 amino acids: CASTPGGRATEAFF. The CDR3 DNA sequence: TGTGCCAGCACCCCGGGGGGCAGGGCCACTGAAGCTTTCTTT.

The rearrangement joins TRBV14 to TRBJ1-2, with a possible D match to TRBD1 (5 bases). The CDR3 loop spans 14 amino acids. Germline V CDR1 and CDR2: SGHDN, FVKESK. V was trimmed by 3 bases and J by 5 bases, leaving 13 bases between them. The chain's CDR3 is CASSQRQGPYGYTF. The CDR3 region has the DNA TGTGCCAGCAGCCAGAGGCAGGGTCCTTATGGCTACACCTTC.